This T cell receptor (beta chain) was sequenced in a study of blood T cell repertoires in COVID-19. Study details: The United States, Italy and Spain were the sources of the acute and convalescent COVID-19 samples. T cells, B-cell-depleted T cells, or PBMCs provided the cDNA or gDNA that served as material.

Under the authors' procedure: Quantification of nucleated cells was approximated via reference gene primer amplification. Method: immunoSEQ multiplex PCR; TCRdb's copy keeps in-frame clones and lacks some. That table gives V, J and clone size, and the DNA gave D and trimming. The repertoire holds about 280,000 clones, with 80% to 90% as singletons. The germline V gene encodes CDR1 GTSNPN and CDR2 SVGIG (reference sequence). Between the trimmed V and J ends, which lost 2 bases and 7 bases, there was a span of 17 bases. The length of the CDR3 is 15 residues. The source material was peripheral blood. The V gene is TRBV30, the J gene TRBJ2-2; possible D gene TRBD2, 6 bases. This TCR came from a man aged 40-49 years with acute or convalescent COVID-19. In DNA form, the CDR3 reads TGTGCCTGGAGTCCGGGAGAGGGATACGGCGGGGAGCTGTTTTTT. Translated: CAWSPGEGYGGELFF.